A single sample is the source of the 32 T cell receptor beta chains below, sequenced in a study of T cell repertoires in ileal Crohn's disease. Sequencing was performed with immunoSEQ multiplex PCR; in TCRdb, only in-frame clones are kept and a portion is missing. The table shows approximately 6,800 clones, with about three quarters occurring only once. Input material: ileal tissue. The source of these receptors is an adult with Crohn's disease.

This chain uses TRBV18 with TRBJ2-2; possibly TRBD1 for D (7 bases). V shed 3 bases and J shed 4 bases, with 9 bases lying between them. Germline assignment: CDR1 KGHSH and CDR2 LQKENI. This CDR3 spans 14 amino acids. Written as DNA, the CDR3 is TGTGCCAGCTCACCGCAGGGGGGCACCGGGGAGCTGTTTTTT. Translated: CASSPQGGTGELFF.

A few counts support this clone. The chain couples TRBV7-2 to TRBJ1-6, with 7 bases fitting TRBD1. CDR1 and CDR2 from the germline V gene are SGHTA and FQGNSA. The junction had 9 bases not matched to a gene; V was cut back by 3 bases and J by 10 bases. CDR3 length: 15 residues. In nucleotides, the CDR3 is TGTGCCAGCAGCTTTCGACAGGGCGAGGGGTCACCCCTCCACTTT. Protein product: CASSFRQGEGSPLHF. Full variable domain (rest looked up from reference TRBV7-2 and TRBJ1-6): GAGVSQSPSNKVTEKGKDVELRCDPISGHTALYWYRQSLGQGLEFLIYFQGNSAPDKSGLPSDRFSAERTGGSVSTLTIQRTQQEDSAVYLCASSFRQGEGSPLHFGNGTRLTVT.

The chain has TRBV2 and TRBJ2-2, with D possibly matching TRBD2 (5 bases). Germline V gene data show CDR1 as SNHLY and CDR2 as FYNNEI. V gave up 5 bases and J gave up 6 bases, with 16 bases separating them. The CDR3 consists of 15 residues. This CDR3 is CASSMDSLGAGELFF. CDR3 nucleotide sequence: TGTGCCAGCAGTATGGACTCCCTCGGCGCCGGGGAGCTGTTTTTT. The full variable domain, its missing parts supplied by reference TRBV2 and TRBJ2-2, is EPEVTQTPSHQVTQMGQEVILRCVPISNHLYFYWYRQILGQKVEFLVSFYNNEISEKSEIFDDQFSVERPDGSNFTLKIRSTKLEDSAMYFCASSMDSLGAGELFFGEGSRLTVL.

This chain joins TRBV5-4 and TRBJ1-1; perhaps TRBD1 as D (5 bases). Trimming left V 2 bases short and J 5 bases short, with 10 bases between. The CDR3 extends over 13 amino acids. Germline CDR1 is SGHNT and CDR2 is YYREEE (reference sequence). The CDR3 sequence is CASSFGGWTEAFF. CDR3 nucleotide sequence: TGTGCCAGCAGCTTTGGGGGGTGGACTGAAGCTTTCTTT.

V is TRBV2 and J is TRBJ2-5, with D maybe TRBD2 (6 bases). The germline gives CDR1 SNHLY, CDR2 FYNNEI. The CDR3 sequence is 15 residues long. Trimming pared 10 bases from V and 5 bases from J, leaving 23 bases between. The CDR3 sequence: CATTAPGGEFETQYF. In nucleotides, the CDR3 is TGTGCCACCACCGCCCCTGGCGGGGAATTCGAGACCCAGTACTTC.

In this sample, this clone is medium-sized. The V call is TRBV7-9, the J call TRBJ2-1; tentatively, D is TRBD1 (6 bases). The germline V gene encodes CDR1 SEHNR and CDR2 FQNEAQ (reference sequence). CDR3 length: 16 residues. With 5 bases removed from V and 0 bases from J, the gap between germline ends came to 14 bases. The CDR3 here is CASSPDSRSSYNEQFF. DNA for the CDR3: TGTGCCAGCAGCCCGGACAGTCGAAGCTCCTACAATGAGCAGTTCTTC.

This chain connects TRBV6-5 to TRBJ2-5; 8 bases align to TRBD1. The tail of the sequence fits TRBJ2-7 better, so the J call may be wrong. Germline values: CDR1 MNHEY, CDR2 SVGAGI. The length of the CDR3 is 14 residues. The CDR3 DNA follows: TGTGCCAGCGTAAGCCCCGGACAGGGTTACGAGCAGTACTTC. Its translation is CASVSPGQGYEQYF.

This chain connects TRBV9 to TRBJ2-3, with TRBD2 identical over 11 bases. This CDR3 is built from 16 residues. The ends lost 3 bases at V and 1 base at J; junction bases unmatched: 4. Germline CDR1 reads SGDLS; CDR2 reads YYNGEE. The CDR3 nucleotides are TGTGCCAGCAGCGACCAGGGACTAGCGGGCACAGATACGCAGTATTTT. Its protein product is CASSDQGLAGTDTQYF.

The chain recombines TRBV15 with TRBJ2-5; 10 bases align to TRBD2. In germline, CDR1 is LNHNV, CDR2 YYDKDF (reference sequence). V was pared by 0 bases and J by 5 bases, with 3 bases of the junction left unmatched. The CDR3 covers 15 residues. CDR3 region: CATSREAGGPETQYF. The DNA of the CDR3 is TGTGCCACCAGCAGAGAAGCGGGGGGGCCGGAGACCCAGTACTTC.

The V and J genes are TRBV29-1 and TRBJ1-2; the D is unclear. CDR1 and CDR2 from the germline V gene are SQVTM and ANQGSEA. This CDR3 is 13 amino acids long. Between the trimmed V and J ends, which lost 3 bases and 2 bases, there was a span of 10 bases. CDR3 coding DNA: TGCAGCGTTGAGGACGGGGTAAACTATGGCTACACCTTC. Translated, it gives CSVEDGVNYGYTF. The whole variable domain, remainder taken from reference TRBV29-1 and TRBJ1-2, is SAVISQKPSRDICQRGTSLTIQCQVDSQVTMMFWYRQQPGQSLTLIATANQGSEATYESGFVIDKFPISRPNLTFSTLTVSNMSPEDSSIYLCSVEDGVNYGYTFGSGTRLTVV.

The chain uses TRBV9 and TRBJ1-1; 9 bases are shared with TRBD1. The trim removed 4 bases at V and 5 bases at J, leaving 9 bases unmatched. The CDR3 has 15 amino acids. Germline CDR1 is SGDLS and CDR2 is YYNGEE. CDR3 protein: CASSSHRGRDTEAFF. As DNA, the CDR3 is TGTGCCAGCAGCTCTCACAGGGGGCGCGATACTGAAGCTTTCTTT.

This chain joins TRBV9 and TRBJ2-3; 11 bases match TRBD2. The ends lost 5 bases at V and 3 bases at J; junction bases unmatched: 14. This CDR3 contains 18 residues. Germline V gene lookup returns CDR1 SGDLS and CDR2 YYNGEE. CDR3 loop: CASSRTVSGGAGTDTQYF. In nucleotides, the CDR3 is TGTGCCAGCAGTCGTACCGTTAGCGGGGGGGCTGGTACAGATACGCAGTATTTT.

The chain has TRBV11-2 and TRBJ2-7; 9 nucleotides align to TRBD1. The CDR3 totals 14 residues. Germline V gene sequence: CDR1 SGHAT, CDR2 FQNNGV. With V trimmed by 8 bases and J by 1 base, 6 bases remained unmatched. The CDR3 sequence: CASGSDRGSYEQYF. The DNA for the CDR3 is TGTGCCAGCGGCTCGGACAGGGGATCCTACGAGCAGTACTTC. Complete variable domain (other parts from reference TRBV11-2 and TRBJ2-7): EAGVAQSPRYKIIEKRQSVAFWCNPISGHATLYWYQQILGQGPKLLIQFQNNGVVDDSQLPKDRFSAERLKGVDSTLKIQPAKLEDSAVYLCASGSDRGSYEQYFGPGTRLTVT.

This clone is deemed medium-sized (0.01 to 0.1%). The chain is built from TRBV2 and TRBJ1-6; TRBD1 matches at 8 bases. The CDR3 has 16 amino acids. V gave up 8 bases and J gave up 1 base; unmatched junction bases: 7. The germline V gene has CDR1 SNHLY and CDR2 FYNNEI. This CDR3 is CASGETGESYNSPLHF. CDR3 in DNA: TGTGCCAGCGGAGAGACAGGGGAATCCTATAATTCACCCCTCCACTTT.

This chain joins TRBV12-5 and TRBJ2-2; weak D call: TRBD2 (5 bases). CDR1 is LGHNT and CDR2 is FRNRAP in the germline V gene. CDR3 size: 16 residues. The V gene lost 3 bases and the J gene lost 5 bases, with 16 bases spanning the gap. CDR3 sequence: CASGFVGPRATGELFF. In DNA, the CDR3 is TGTGCTAGTGGTTTCGTAGGACCGAGGGCGACCGGGGAGCTGTTTTTT. The full variable domain, with the rest looked up from reference TRBV12-5 and TRBJ2-2, is DARVTQTPRHKVTEMGQEVTMRCQPILGHNTVFWYRQTMMQGLELLAYFRNRAPLDDSGMPKDRFSAEMPDATLATLKIQPSEPRDSAVYFCASGFVGPRATGELFFGEGSRLTVL.

The chain joins TRBV10-1 to TRBJ2-3; D may be TRBD2 (5 bases). The CDR3 has 15 residues. V gave up 1 base and J gave up 1 base, with 9 bases separating them. Per germline, CDR1 WNHNN and CDR2 SYGVQD (reference sequence). The chain's CDR3 is CASSEFGVGTDTQYF. The CDR3 DNA reads TGCGCCAGCAGTGAGTTCGGGGTTGGCACAGATACGCAGTATTTT.

This chain links TRBV9 with TRBJ2-2; D not certain. V shed 4 bases and J shed 0 bases, with 13 bases lying between them. This CDR3 region has 16 residues. Germline V gene sequence: CDR1 SGDLS, CDR2 YYNGEE. CDR3 nucleotide sequence: TGTGCCAGCAGCCCCCGAACCACTACGAACACCGGGGAGCTGTTTTTT. This gives the protein CASSPRTTTNTGELFF.

The chain links TRBV2 to TRBJ1-2; no definite D call. Trimming pared 3 bases from V and 1 base from J, leaving 18 bases between. Germline assignment: CDR1 SNHLY and CDR2 FYNNEI. This CDR3 spans 17 amino acids. The CDR3 loop reads CASSDSDTPERNYGYTF. As DNA, the CDR3 is TGTGCCAGCAGTGATTCAGATACCCCAGAACGTAACTATGGCTACACCTTC.

This chain uses TRBV2 with TRBJ1-1, with 12 bases matching TRBD1. This CDR3 is 16 amino acids long. CDR1 is SNHLY, CDR2 FYNNEI, per germline. After removal of 6 bases from V and 4 bases from J, the junction contained 9 bases not matched to a gene. CDR3 residues: CASRAGTGGEGTEAFF. CDR3 nucleotides: TGTGCCAGCAGGGCCGGGACAGGGGGCGAAGGCACTGAAGCTTTCTTT.

This clone was seen only a few times. The rearrangement links TRBV5-6 to TRBJ2-7; 14 positions agree with TRBD2. The CDR3 sequence is 15 residues long. Unmatched junction bases numbered 6, after V lost 3 bases and J lost 7 bases. The V gene's germline CDR1 is SGHDT and CDR2 YYEEEE. The CDR3, as DNA: TGTGCCAGCAGCTCCGGACTAGCGGGGGGTTATGAGCAGTACTTC. Its protein product is CASSSGLAGGYEQYF.

In this sample, this clone turned up once. V is TRBV4-1 and J is TRBJ2-5; no reliable D call. From germline, CDR1 is MGHRA and CDR2 YSYEKL. V was clipped by 0 bases and J by 4 bases, with 3 bases between them. This CDR3 comprises 12 residues. The CDR3 is CASSQDRETQYF. CDR3 coding DNA: TGCGCCAGCAGCCAAGACCGAGAGACCCAGTACTTC.

V and J are TRBV7-9 and TRBJ2-3, with TRBD1 matching over 9 bases. The CDR3 loop spans 15 amino acids. Germline V gene sequence: CDR1 SEHNR, CDR2 FQNEAQ (reference sequence). V was pared by 5 bases and J by 6 bases, with 9 bases of the junction left unmatched. The CDR3 DNA reads TGTGCCAGCAGCGCCCGGACAGGGGTCGGCGATACGCAGTATTTT. Translated, it gives CASSARTGVGDTQYF.

J is TRBJ1-2 and V is TRBV5-4; possible D gene TRBD1, 5 bases. The CDR3 runs to 14 residues. Germline CDR1 is SGHNT and CDR2 is YYREEE (reference sequence). The germline V and J ends were trimmed by 0 bases and 5 bases, with 11 bases remaining between them. For the CDR3, the DNA is TGTGCCAGCAGCTTGGTAGCCAGGGATTATGGCTACACCTTC. Its translation is CASSLVARDYGYTF.

This sequence joins TRBV5-1 and TRBJ2-5; a possible D gene is TRBD1 (6 bases). Germline V gives CDR1 SGHRS, CDR2 YFSETQ. The CDR3 loop spans 16 amino acids. V was clipped by 4 bases and J by 2 bases, with 18 bases between them. The CDR3 sequence is CASSPIPSTGQETQYF. In nucleotides, the CDR3 is TGCGCCAGCAGCCCCATTCCAAGTACAGGGCAAGAGACCCAGTACTTC.

The rearrangement uses TRBV2 and TRBJ2-2; no reliable D call. V lost 7 bases, J lost 0 bases, and 9 bases lay in between. This CDR3 has 14 residues. Per the germline V gene, CDR1 is SNHLY and CDR2 is FYNNEI. Written as DNA, the CDR3 is TGTGCCAGCAAAACAGAAGCGAACACCGGGGAGCTGTTTTTT. Amino acid sequence: CASKTEANTGELFF. Supplemented by reference TRBV2 and TRBJ2-2, the full variable domain reads EPEVTQTPSHQVTQMGQEVILRCVPISNHLYFYWYRQILGQKVEFLVSFYNNEISEKSEIFDDQFSVERPDGSNFTLKIRSTKLEDSAMYFCASKTEANTGELFFGEGSRLTVL.

The chain joins TRBV10-3 to TRBJ2-7; 7 positions agree with TRBD1. Germline lookup yields CDR1 ENHRY and CDR2 SYGVKD. The ends lost 4 bases at V and 2 bases at J; junction bases unmatched: 2. The CDR3 has 13 residues. Here the CDR3 DNA reads TGTGCCATCAGTGGACAGGGAACCTACGAGCAGTACTTC. Amino acid sequence: CAISGQGTYEQYF.

The CDR3 DNA reads TGTGCCAGCAGCCCCGGGGGAGTGAACACCGGGGAGCTGTTTTTT. Translation: CASSPGGVNTGELFF. The chain recombines TRBV28 with TRBJ2-2, with a possible D match to TRBD2 (6 bases). This CDR3 is built from 15 residues. Germline V lookup: CDR1 MDHEN, CDR2 SYDVKM. The V end lost 6 bases, the J end lost 1 base, and 12 bases lay between the germline ends.

This chain uses TRBV27 with TRBJ1-5, with D unclear. The CDR3 totals 14 residues. Germline CDR1 reads MNHEY; CDR2 reads SMNVEV (reference sequence). V was trimmed by 5 bases and J by 5 bases, leaving 13 bases between them. CDR3 DNA: TGTGCCAGCAGTCCCTATCGGGTCCATCAGCCCCAGCATTTT. As protein: CASSPYRVHQPQHF.

The V call is TRBV10-3, the J call TRBJ2-1; D ambiguous. CDR1 ENHRY and CDR2 SYGVKD come from the germline V gene. The CDR3 is 14 amino acids. V lost 4 bases, J lost 5 bases, and 12 bases lay in between. This chain's CDR3 is CAISGPPLDNEQFF. CDR3 bases: TGTGCCATCAGTGGGCCTCCATTGGACAATGAGCAGTTCTTC.

This chain connects TRBV11-3 to TRBJ2-3; TRBD1 matches 7 bases. V trimming: 4 bases; J trimming: 0 bases; junction bases outside the gene matches: 10. Germline loops: CDR1 SGHNT, CDR2 YENEEA. This CDR3 contains 17 residues. This CDR3 reads CASSSRLGQPSTDTQYF. The DNA of the CDR3 is TGTGCCAGCAGCTCAAGACTGGGACAGCCAAGCACAGATACGCAGTATTTT.

V and J are TRBV6-1 and TRBJ1-1; perhaps TRBD1 as D (5 bases). The CDR3 loop spans 12 amino acids. V was trimmed by 2 bases and J by 8 bases, leaving 9 bases between them. Germline loops: CDR1 MNHNS, CDR2 SASEGT. DNA of the CDR3: TGTGCCAGCAGTGAAACGGGGGGAGAAGCTTTCTTT. It specifies CASSETGGEAFF.

This chain uses TRBV9 with TRBJ2-2; perhaps TRBD2 as D (7 bases). There are 19 residues in the CDR3. V lost 0 bases and J 0 bases, leaving 18 bases between the germline ends. Germline CDR1 and CDR2: SGDLS and YYNGEE. Written as DNA, the CDR3 is TGTGCCAGCAGCGTAGCGATTAGGGGGGGAAGAACGAACACCGGGGAGCTGTTTTTT. The encoded protein is CASSVAIRGGRTNTGELFF.